These 26 T cell receptor beta chains were all obtained from the same sample, sequenced in a study of shared clonotypes between healthy human individuals. This table comes from immunoSEQ multiplex PCR, and its TCRdb copy is limited to in-frame clones, with some not included. Among about 92,000 clones listed, roughly three quarters were seen once. The sequenced sample consisted of memory CD8+ T cells sorted from blood. Subset meaning: CD45RO+ cells pooled with CCR7-negative TemRA cells. The receptors here all came from a man aged 25 to 40 in good health.

This clone has only a few counts. J is TRBJ2-7 and V is TRBV4-1, with no clear D. The CDR3 runs to 13 residues. The ends were cut back, 4 bases at V and 3 bases at J, with 10 bases in the middle. From germline, CDR1 is MGHRA and CDR2 YSYEKL. The CDR3 DNA sequence: TGCGCCAGCAGCCTAGGACCGTTCTACGAGCAGTACTTC. It translates to CASSLGPFYEQYF.

This clone was detected a few times. The rearrangement links TRBV29-1 to TRBJ2-1; 10 nucleotides agree with TRBD2. J gave up 1 base and V 1 base, and 4 bases lay outside the gene matches. The CDR3 covers 16 residues. From germline, CDR1 is SQVTM and CDR2 ANQGSEA. The CDR3 DNA is TGCAGCGTTGAAGGCCTAGCGGGAGTGTCCTACAATGAGCAGTTCTTC. This gives the protein CSVEGLAGVSYNEQFF.

This clone occurred a few times. The chain uses TRBV25-1 and TRBJ2-3; maybe TRBD2 (5 bases). Germline V gives CDR1 MGHDK, CDR2 SYGVNS. V lost 3 bases to trimming and J lost 0 bases, with 10 bases between them. The CDR3 has 15 amino acids. CDR3 sequence (DNA): TGTGCCAGCAGTGACCCAGCGGATAGCACAGATACGCAGTATTTT. Amino acid sequence: CASSDPADSTDTQYF.

This clone has ten or more counts. This rearrangement joins TRBV27 to TRBJ2-7; 8 bases agree with TRBD1. Germline CDR1 reads MNHEY; CDR2 reads SMNVEV (reference sequence). This CDR3 contains 14 residues. The junction had 10 bases not matched to a gene; V was cut back by 6 bases and J by 6 bases. The CDR3 spells CASSRIRTGIEQYF. The CDR3 DNA is TGTGCCAGCAGCCGTATCAGGACAGGGATCGAGCAGTACTTC.

This clone has just a few counts. Different DNA sequences within this sample yield the same CDR3. The chain uses TRBV9 and TRBJ1-1; D is uncertain. CDR1 SGDLS and CDR2 YYNGEE come from the germline V gene. CDR3 length: 14 amino acids. V was trimmed by 0 bases and J by 4 bases, leaving 10 bases between them. The CDR3 DNA sequence: TGTGCCAGCAGCGTAGCCCCAGAGGCCACTGAAGCTTTCTTT. The encoded protein is CASSVAPEATEAFF.

This clone appeared a few times. V gene TRBV11-2 combines with J gene TRBJ2-5; no clear D. From germline, CDR1 is SGHAT and CDR2 FQNNGV. The CDR3 has 14 amino acids. V lost 1 base and J 1 base, leaving 7 bases between the germline ends. Here the CDR3 DNA reads TGTGCCAGCAGCTTAGCAGAGATCCAAGAGACCCAGTACTTC. Amino acids: CASSLAEIQETQYF.

In this sample, this clone turned up once. The chain carries TRBV19 and TRBJ1-1, with a weak D call TRBD1 (5 bases). The ends were cut back, 5 bases at V and 4 bases at J, with 11 bases in the middle. There are 13 residues in the CDR3. Germline-derived CDR1 and CDR2 are LNHDA and SQIVND (reference sequence). The CDR3 protein is CASSLRGSTEAFF. The CDR3 DNA is TGTGCCAGTAGTTTGAGGGGATCCACTGAAGCTTTCTTT.

This clone was found a few times. The rearrangement joins TRBV7-9 to TRBJ1-2, with D tentatively TRBD1 (5 bases). Germline values: CDR1 SEHNR, CDR2 FQNEAQ (reference sequence). The CDR3 sequence is 15 residues long. Trimming left V 4 bases short and J 6 bases short, with 18 bases between. The CDR3 here is CASSWNRDGLNGYTF. The DNA of the CDR3 is TGTGCCAGCAGCTGGAACCGGGACGGCTTAAATGGCTACACCTTC.

The chain recombines TRBV11-2 with TRBJ2-1, with D maybe TRBD2 (7 bases). V was pared by 5 bases and J by 7 bases, with 27 bases between. This CDR3 is built from 18 residues. CDR1 and CDR2 (germline): SGHAT, FQNNGV. The CDR3 region is CASSPRPRLATTGNEQFF. The CDR3 DNA sequence: TGTGCCAGCAGCCCAAGACCCCGACTAGCCACCACAGGGAATGAGCAGTTCTTC.

This chain joins TRBV7-6 and TRBJ2-7; D gene unclear. Trimming removed 0 bases from V and 3 bases from J, with 9 bases in between. Germline V gives CDR1 SGHVS, CDR2 FNYEAQ. The CDR3 is 14 amino acids. The CDR3 spells CASSLAGWGYEQYF. In nucleotides, the CDR3 is TGTGCCAGCAGCTTAGCGGGATGGGGCTACGAGCAGTACTTC.

The chain couples TRBV23-1 to TRBJ2-1, with D possibly being TRBD1 (6 bases). TRBV23-1 is an ORF for which the function is uncertain. Deletions cut 7 bases from V and 8 bases from J, with 18 bases between. This CDR3 region has 14 residues. This chain's CDR3 is CASTPGASMYEQFF. The DNA of the CDR3 is TGCGCCAGCACCCCAGGGGCCTCAATGTATGAGCAGTTCTTC.

The chain is built from TRBV6-5 and TRBJ2-7, with D perhaps TRBD1 or TRBD2 (5 bases each). The CDR3 extends over 15 amino acids. V gave up 7 bases and J gave up 3 bases, with 19 bases separating them. Germline values: CDR1 MNHEY, CDR2 SVGAGI. CDR3 residues: CASTRIRDGYYEQYF. The CDR3 DNA sequence: TGTGCCAGCACTCGCATCCGGGACGGTTACTACGAGCAGTACTTC.

This rearrangement joins TRBV5-4 to TRBJ2-7; no clear D gene. The V gene's germline CDR1 is SGHNT and CDR2 YYREEE (reference sequence). Deletions cut 3 bases from V and 0 bases from J, with 13 bases between. This CDR3 is 15 amino acids long. CDR3 sequence (DNA): TGTGCCAGCAGCTCGGCCGGGCCCAACTCCTACGAGCAGTACTTC. It translates to CASSSAGPNSYEQYF.

The V gene is TRBV6-5, the J gene TRBJ1-5; 7 bases agree with TRBD1. Germline CDR1 reads MNHEY; CDR2 reads SVGAGI. The length of the CDR3 is 15 residues. J gave up 0 bases and V 6 bases, and 5 bases lay outside the gene matches. The CDR3 bases are TGTGCCAGCAGCCGACAGGGAAATAGCAATCAGCCCCAGCATTTT. Its protein product is CASSRQGNSNQPQHF.

The chain links TRBV7-9 to TRBJ2-1; 10 positions match TRBD2. V lost 1 base and J lost 7; bases outside the gene matches: 4. CDR1 SEHNR and CDR2 FQNEAQ come from the germline V gene (reference sequence). The CDR3 is 15 residues long. The CDR3 region has the DNA TGTGCCAGCAGCTTAGGTAGCGGGAGGAAGAATGAGCAGTTCTTC. Protein: CASSLGSGRKNEQFF.

Only one count was recorded for this clone. The rearrangement joins TRBV7-9 to TRBJ2-5; 10 bases fit TRBD1. Trimming cost V 6 bases and J 1 base; bases outside gene matches: 11. Germline CDR1 reads SEHNR; CDR2 reads FQNEAQ (reference sequence). CDR3 size: 17 residues. CDR3 bases: TGTGCCAGCAGTCTAAGGCCGCGGACAGGGGGCCAAGAGACCCAGTACTTC. Its protein is CASSLRPRTGGQETQYF.

This clone was recorded once. The rearrangement joins TRBV27 to TRBJ2-5; D not certain. The CDR3 consists of 14 residues. V was pared by 0 bases and J by 4 bases, with 9 bases between. Germline CDR1 MNHEY, CDR2 SMNVEV (reference sequence). The CDR3 protein is CASSLSSPAETQYF. The CDR3 DNA sequence: TGTGCCAGCAGTTTATCTTCGCCGGCAGAGACCCAGTACTTC.

The chain combines TRBV28 with TRBJ1-4; D is possibly TRBD1 (6 bases). This CDR3 has 17 amino acids. V lost 6 bases to trimming and J lost 7 bases, with 24 bases between them. CDR1 is MDHEN, CDR2 SYDVKM, per germline. In DNA, the CDR3 is TGTGCCAGCAGACGTCGACAGGTCCAGAGCCGATTTGAAAAACTGTTTTTT. It translates to CASRRRQVQSRFEKLFF.

Regarding this clone: This may be a read error, as it is one base from a much larger clone. Different DNA sequences within this sample yield the same CDR3. The chain carries TRBV13 and TRBJ1-2, with unresolved D. Germline CDR1 PRHDT, CDR2 FYEKMQ (reference sequence). This CDR3 has 15 residues. Trimming shortened V by 5 bases and J by 4 bases, and 17 bases separated the two germline ends. The CDR3 reads CASSLAGLARYGYTF. For the CDR3, the DNA is TGTGCCAGCAGCCTTGCCGGTCTAGCACGCTATGGCTACACCTTC. The complete variable domain, with remaining parts taken from reference TRBV13 and TRBJ1-2, reads AAGVIQSPRHLIKEKRETATLKCYPIPRHDTVYWYQQGPGQDPQFLISFYEKMQSDKGSIPDRFSAQQFSDYHSELNMSSLELGDSALYFCASSLAGLARYGYTFGSGTRLTVV.

V and J are TRBV27 and TRBJ1-2; tentative D call: TRBD1 (6 bases). The CDR3 extends over 14 amino acids. Germline assignment: CDR1 MNHEY and CDR2 SMNVEV (reference sequence). V gave up 8 bases and J gave up 8 bases, with 21 bases separating them. CDR3 DNA: TGTGCCAGCGGCTCGACAGGTCCGTTAGTCGGCTACACCTTC. Amino acids: CASGSTGPLVGYTF.

The chain uses TRBV29-1 and TRBJ2-1; perhaps TRBD1 as D (5 bases). Germline assignment: CDR1 SQVTM and CDR2 ANQGSEA. Trimming stripped 6 bases from V and 8 bases from J, with 23 bases between. The CDR3 contains 15 residues. The CDR3 spells CSVIPDTFNSDEQFF. The CDR3 DNA sequence: TGCAGCGTCATACCGGACACGTTTAATTCCGATGAGCAGTTCTTC.

V and J are TRBV6-5 and TRBJ2-1, with 9 bases fitting TRBD2. CDR1 and CDR2 from the germline V gene are MNHEY and SVGAGI. The length of the CDR3 is 12 residues. Trimming removed 8 bases from V and 9 bases from J; junction bases left unmatched: 5. This CDR3 reads CASQILAGEQFF. CDR3 nucleotide sequence: TGTGCCAGCCAAATACTAGCGGGTGAGCAGTTCTTC.

This chain joins TRBV14 and TRBJ1-6, with TRBD1 matching over 7 bases. This CDR3 is 18 amino acids long. The V gene's germline CDR1 is SGHDN and CDR2 FVKESK. With 0 bases clipped from V and 4 bases from J, the junction kept 9 bases outside the gene matches. The CDR3 region is CASSQDPFETGYNSPLHF. CDR3 nucleotides: TGTGCCAGCAGCCAAGATCCTTTTGAGACAGGGTATAATTCACCCCTCCACTTT.

The CDR3 DNA follows: TGTGCCAGCAGCTTGGACGGTTTAATGAACACTGAAGCTTTCTTT. Its translation: CASSLDGLMNTEAFF. The gene calls are TRBV7-9 and TRBJ1-1; unclear D gene. The CDR3 extends over 15 amino acids. CDR1 and CDR2 from the germline V gene are SEHNR and FQNEAQ (reference sequence). V gave up 3 bases and J gave up 0 bases, with 11 bases separating them.

This clone has a handful of counts. This sequence joins TRBV4-1 and TRBJ2-7; D is possibly TRBD1 (5 bases). This CDR3 has 15 amino acids. Germline V gene sequence: CDR1 MGHRA, CDR2 YSYEKL. V was trimmed by 1 base and J by 2 bases, leaving 12 bases between them. CDR3 sequence (DNA): TGCGCCAGCAGCCAAGGCGGTGGGGCTACCTACGAGCAGTACTTC. Its protein product is CASSQGGGATYEQYF.

The CDR3 reads CASRGHDTTEAFF. CDR3 bases: TGTGCCAGCAGAGGACACGACACCACTGAAGCTTTCTTT. The chain carries TRBV28 and TRBJ1-1, with a tentative D call TRBD1 (5 bases). V lost 6 bases and J lost 4, with 12 bases in between. Germline lookup yields CDR1 MDHEN and CDR2 SYDVKM. The CDR3 spans 13 residues.